Sequencing of this TCR beta chain was carried out in a study of T cells in Graves' hyperthyroidism and ophthalmopathy. Across the study: Staff took peripheral blood when the initial diagnosis was made, before any treatment began. Notes on the study in general: Before onset, ophthalmopathy was predicted by the model a median around 6.2 months earlier. Clonotypes that were expanded in thyroid above 0.001 mostly appeared in blood too.

Remarks on this clonotype: Its antigen is as yet unknown.

TCR beta CDR3 regions were amplified from RNA transcripts. In the first-round RT-PCR of the TCR CDR3, the HTBI primer set was used. TCRdb re-called the multiplex PCR reads through MiXCR, storing one row per CDR3 protein. The sample has hundreds of thousands of distinct CDR3 sequences; roughly 13% are singletons. The CDR3 totals 12 residues. Trimming removed 4 bases from V and 10 bases from J, with 13 bases in between. The V gene's germline CDR1 is SNHLY and CDR2 FYNNEI. The clonotype was recovered from a woman aged 40 to 55 with Graves' ophthalmopathy. The specimen was blood. The rearrangement links TRBV2 to TRBJ1-2, with D perhaps TRBD1 (6 bases). The CDR3 nucleotides read TGTGCCAGCAGTGTCTGGGTGGGGGCCTACACCTTC. Translation: CASSVWVGAYTF.